Sequencing of this TCR beta chain was carried out in a study of shared clonotypes between healthy human individuals. Sorted-subset replicate PCRs used 150 to 250 ng of genomic DNA. This amount corresponded to 30,000 to 35,000 T cell genomes. Sequencing was performed with immunoSEQ multiplex PCR; in TCRdb, only in-frame clones are kept and a portion is missing. The sample holds hundreds of thousands of clones, less than 85% seen once. General observations from the study: Around 5.4% of naive CD4 clonotypes were common to a few donors. Rarefaction indicated that sorted-subset sequencing remained incomplete although depth was large.

Trimming took 3 bases from V and 2 from J; bases not matched to a gene: 7. The CDR3 length is 17 residues. Germline V CDR1 and CDR2: MNHNS, SASEGT. In the case of this clone: No antigen is known for it.

The TCR was taken from a woman in her thirties in good health. V usage is TRBV6-1 and J usage is TRBJ2-3; 11 bases line up with TRBD2. Sequenced material: memory CD4+ T cells sorted from blood. Subset indicated: CD45RA-negative fraction. The CDR3 coding sequence is TGTGCCAGCAGTGAGGTCCTAGCGGGAGGCTCCACAGATACGCAGTATTTT. It specifies CASSEVLAGGSTDTQYF.